The source of this T cell receptor beta chain is a study of radiation and T cells in renal cell carcinoma. The wider study: Nephrectomy followed 15 Gy stereotactic body radiation by 4 weeks.

The CDR3 spans 12 residues. Germline V lookup: CDR1 MNHEY, CDR2 SMNVEV (reference sequence). The V end was cut by 8 bases, the J end by 8 bases, with 15 bases between. Time point: blood 2 weeks post-SBRT. Specified treatment: 15 Gy SBRT to primary tumor, nephrectomy 4 weeks later. Clear cell pathology was present in this patient's renal cell carcinoma. Study observations and caveats: No pretreatment tumor biopsies were available for baseline clonotypes.

The assay was immunoSEQ multiplex PCR, and TCRdb's table has in-frame clones only and misses some. Of tens of thousands of clones listed, roughly four fifths are singletons. Worth noting for this clone: Its antigen is not known.

This sequence originates from a man in his 60s with renal cell carcinoma. Sample: blood, taken from a patient whose treatment included radiotherapy and nephrectomy. This rearrangement joins TRBV27 to TRBJ1-1; D unclear. DNA of the CDR3: TGTGCCAGCTATATCAATCCCCGAGAAGCTTTCTTT. Protein sequence: CASYINPREAFF.